The TCR beta chain described here comes from a study of technical replicates of blood from several donors. Data came from immunoSEQ multiplex PCR; TCRdb stores just in-frame clones and leaves some out. Of roughly 80,000 clones listed, 94% are singletons. CDR1 SQVTM and CDR2 ANQGSEA come from the germline V gene. V shed 0 bases and J 2 bases; nucleotides not matched to a gene: 6. This CDR3 has 16 amino acids. The chain couples TRBV29-1 to TRBJ2-2; 7 bases are shared with TRBD2. Sequencing used T cells isolated from PBMCs. The origin of this receptor is a human donor in good health. The CDR3 is CSVEEQTSLNTGELFF. The CDR3 region has the DNA TGCAGCGTTGAAGAGCAGACTAGCCTTAACACCGGGGAGCTGTTTTTT.